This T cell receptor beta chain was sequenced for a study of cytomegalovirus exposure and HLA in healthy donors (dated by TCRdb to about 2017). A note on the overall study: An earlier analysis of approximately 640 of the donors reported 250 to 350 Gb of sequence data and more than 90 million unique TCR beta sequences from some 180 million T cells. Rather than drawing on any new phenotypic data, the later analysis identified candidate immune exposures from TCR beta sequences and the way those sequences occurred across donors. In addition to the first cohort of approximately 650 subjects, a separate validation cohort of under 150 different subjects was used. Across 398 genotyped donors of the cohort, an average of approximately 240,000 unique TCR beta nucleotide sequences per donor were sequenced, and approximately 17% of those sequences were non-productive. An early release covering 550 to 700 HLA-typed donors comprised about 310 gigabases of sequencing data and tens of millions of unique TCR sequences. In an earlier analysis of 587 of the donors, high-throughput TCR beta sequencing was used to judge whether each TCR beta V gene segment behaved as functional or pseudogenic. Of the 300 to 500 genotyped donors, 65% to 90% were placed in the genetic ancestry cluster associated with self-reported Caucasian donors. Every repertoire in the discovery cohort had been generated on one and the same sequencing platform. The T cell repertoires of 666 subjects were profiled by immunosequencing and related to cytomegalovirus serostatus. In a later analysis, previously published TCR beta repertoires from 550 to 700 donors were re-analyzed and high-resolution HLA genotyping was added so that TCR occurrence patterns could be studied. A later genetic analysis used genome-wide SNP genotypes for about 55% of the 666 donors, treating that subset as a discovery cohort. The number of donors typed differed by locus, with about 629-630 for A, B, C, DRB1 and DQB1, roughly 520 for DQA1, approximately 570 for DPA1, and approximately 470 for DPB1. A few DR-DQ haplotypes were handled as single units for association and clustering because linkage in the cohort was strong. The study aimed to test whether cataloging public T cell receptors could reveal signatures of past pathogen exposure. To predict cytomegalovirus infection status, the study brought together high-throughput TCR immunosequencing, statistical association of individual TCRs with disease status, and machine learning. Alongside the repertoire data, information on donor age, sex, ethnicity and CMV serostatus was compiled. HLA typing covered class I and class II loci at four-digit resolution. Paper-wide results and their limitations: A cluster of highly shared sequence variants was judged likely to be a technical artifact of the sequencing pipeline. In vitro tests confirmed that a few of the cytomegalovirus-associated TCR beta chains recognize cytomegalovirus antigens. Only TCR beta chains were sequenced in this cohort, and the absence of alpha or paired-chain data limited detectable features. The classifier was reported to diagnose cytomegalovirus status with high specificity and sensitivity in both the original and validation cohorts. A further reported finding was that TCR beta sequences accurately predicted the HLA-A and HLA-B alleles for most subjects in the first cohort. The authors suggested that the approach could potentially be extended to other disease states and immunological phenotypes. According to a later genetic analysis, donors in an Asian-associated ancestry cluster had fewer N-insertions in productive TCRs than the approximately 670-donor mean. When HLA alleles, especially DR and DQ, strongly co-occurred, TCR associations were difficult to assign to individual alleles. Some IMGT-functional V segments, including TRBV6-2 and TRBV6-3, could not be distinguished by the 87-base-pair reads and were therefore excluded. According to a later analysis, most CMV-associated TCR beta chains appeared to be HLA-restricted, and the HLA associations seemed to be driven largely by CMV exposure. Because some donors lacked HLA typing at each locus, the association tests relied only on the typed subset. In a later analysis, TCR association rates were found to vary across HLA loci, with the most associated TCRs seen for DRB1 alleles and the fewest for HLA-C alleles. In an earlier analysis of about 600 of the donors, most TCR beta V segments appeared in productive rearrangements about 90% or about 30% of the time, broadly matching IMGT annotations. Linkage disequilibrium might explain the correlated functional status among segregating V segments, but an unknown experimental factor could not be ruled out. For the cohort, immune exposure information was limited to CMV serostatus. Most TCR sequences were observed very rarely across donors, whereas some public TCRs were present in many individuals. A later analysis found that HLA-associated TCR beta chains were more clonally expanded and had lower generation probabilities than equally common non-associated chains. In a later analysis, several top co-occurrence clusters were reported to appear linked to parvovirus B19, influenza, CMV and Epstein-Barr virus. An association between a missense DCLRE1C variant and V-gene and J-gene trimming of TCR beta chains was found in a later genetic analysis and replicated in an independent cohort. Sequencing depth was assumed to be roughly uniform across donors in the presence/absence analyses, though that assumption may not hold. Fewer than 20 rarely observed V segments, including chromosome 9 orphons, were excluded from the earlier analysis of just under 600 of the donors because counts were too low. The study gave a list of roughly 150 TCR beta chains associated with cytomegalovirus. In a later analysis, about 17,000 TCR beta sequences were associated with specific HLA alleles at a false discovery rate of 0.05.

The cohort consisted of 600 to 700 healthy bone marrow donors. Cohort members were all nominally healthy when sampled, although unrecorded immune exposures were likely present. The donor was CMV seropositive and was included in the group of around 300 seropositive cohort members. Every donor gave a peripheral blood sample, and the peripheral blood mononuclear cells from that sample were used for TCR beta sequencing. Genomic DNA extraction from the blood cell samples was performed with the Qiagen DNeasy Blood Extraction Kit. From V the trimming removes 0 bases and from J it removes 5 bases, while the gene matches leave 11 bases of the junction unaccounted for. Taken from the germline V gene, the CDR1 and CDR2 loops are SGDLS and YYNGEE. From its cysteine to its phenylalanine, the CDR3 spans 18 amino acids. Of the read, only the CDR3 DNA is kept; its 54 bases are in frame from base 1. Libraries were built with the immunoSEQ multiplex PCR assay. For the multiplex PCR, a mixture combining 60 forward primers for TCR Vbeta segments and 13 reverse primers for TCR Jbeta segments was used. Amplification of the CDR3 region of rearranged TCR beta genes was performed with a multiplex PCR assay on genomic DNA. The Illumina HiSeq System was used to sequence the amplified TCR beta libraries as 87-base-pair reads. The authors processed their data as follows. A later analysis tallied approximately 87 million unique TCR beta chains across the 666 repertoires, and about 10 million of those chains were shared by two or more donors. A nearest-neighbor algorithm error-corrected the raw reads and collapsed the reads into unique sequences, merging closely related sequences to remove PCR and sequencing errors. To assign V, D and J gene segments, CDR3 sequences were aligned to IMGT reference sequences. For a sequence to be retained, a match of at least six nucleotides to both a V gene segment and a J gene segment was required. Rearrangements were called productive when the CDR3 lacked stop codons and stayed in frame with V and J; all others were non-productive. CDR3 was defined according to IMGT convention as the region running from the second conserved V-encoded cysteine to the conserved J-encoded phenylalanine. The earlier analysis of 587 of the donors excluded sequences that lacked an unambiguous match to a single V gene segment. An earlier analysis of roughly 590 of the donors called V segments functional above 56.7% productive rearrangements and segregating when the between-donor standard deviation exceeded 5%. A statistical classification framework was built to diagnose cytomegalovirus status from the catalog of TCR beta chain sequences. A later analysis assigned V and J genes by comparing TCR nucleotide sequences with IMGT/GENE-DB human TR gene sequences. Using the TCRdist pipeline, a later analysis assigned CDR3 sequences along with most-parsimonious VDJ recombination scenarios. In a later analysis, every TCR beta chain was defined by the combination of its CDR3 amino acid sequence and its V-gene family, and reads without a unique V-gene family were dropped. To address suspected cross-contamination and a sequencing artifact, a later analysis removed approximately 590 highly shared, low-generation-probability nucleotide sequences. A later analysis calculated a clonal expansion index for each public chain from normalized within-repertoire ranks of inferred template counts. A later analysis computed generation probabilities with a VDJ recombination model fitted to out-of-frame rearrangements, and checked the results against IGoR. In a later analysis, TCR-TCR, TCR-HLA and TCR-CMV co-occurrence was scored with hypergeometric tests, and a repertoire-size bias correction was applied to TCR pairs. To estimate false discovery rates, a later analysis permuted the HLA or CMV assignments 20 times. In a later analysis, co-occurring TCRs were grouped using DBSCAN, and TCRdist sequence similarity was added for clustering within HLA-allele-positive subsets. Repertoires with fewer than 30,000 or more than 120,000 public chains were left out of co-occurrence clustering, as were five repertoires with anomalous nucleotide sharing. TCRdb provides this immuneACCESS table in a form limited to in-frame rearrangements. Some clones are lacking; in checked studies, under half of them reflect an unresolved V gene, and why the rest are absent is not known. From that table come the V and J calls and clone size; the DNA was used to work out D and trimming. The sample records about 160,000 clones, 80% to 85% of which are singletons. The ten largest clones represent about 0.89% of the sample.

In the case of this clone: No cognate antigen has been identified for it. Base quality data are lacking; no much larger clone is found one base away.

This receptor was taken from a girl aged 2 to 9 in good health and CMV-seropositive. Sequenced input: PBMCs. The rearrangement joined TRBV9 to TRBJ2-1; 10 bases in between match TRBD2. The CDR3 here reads CASSVGSGGAGGNNEQFF. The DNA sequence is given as TGTGCCAGCAGCGTAGGGTCCGGTGGAGCGGGAGGGAACAATGAGCAGTTCTTC.